This TCR beta chain was sequenced during a study of read filtering for tumor transcriptome and immune sequencing. The wider study: Revised staging placed roughly 8 patients in R-ISS I, about 17 in II, about seven in III.

Molecular barcoded adaptors covering alpha/delta and beta/gamma chains were used on roughly 400 ng RNA. One entry per CDR3 protein results from TCRdb running MiXCR on the reads. The sample holds 50,000 to 65,000 distinct CDR3 sequences; more than 9% are singletons and the top ten take 16%. This clonotype was observed at least ten times. Antigen: not known. Points from the study as a whole: The CD138-negative fraction was mixed bone marrow immune cells, not pure T cells. Approximately 79% of IR-seq clonotypes had a single read, yet these held around 4% of reads. Dropping single-read clonotypes raised IR-seq and RNA-seq shared-clonotype correlation.

Germline CDR1 and CDR2: SQVTM and ANQGSEA. This CDR3 comprises 16 residues. V lost 4 bases, J lost 2 bases, and 6 bases stayed unmatched. The receptor was isolated from a donor over 35 with multiple myeloma. Source material: a population of CD138-negative cells sorted from bone marrow. The gene calls are TRBV29-1 and TRBJ2-3; the match to TRBD2 covers 13 bases. CDR3 sequence: CSVAGLAGAFTDTQYF. CDR3 DNA sequence: TGCAGCGTTGCTGGACTAGCGGGGGCGTTCACAGATACGCAGTATTTT.